This T cell receptor (beta chain) was documented in a study of T cells in Graves' hyperthyroidism and ophthalmopathy. Germline V lookup: CDR1 SGHTA, CDR2 FQGTGA. The V end was cut by 1 base, the J end by 5 bases, with 14 bases between. The CDR3 is 15 amino acids. The investigators amplified TCR beta CDR3 regions from RNA transcripts. A set of HTBI primers served as the primers for a first-round RT-PCR of the TCR CDR3. TCRdb passed the multiplex PCR reads through MiXCR, listing each CDR3 protein once. The repertoire includes 500,000 to 600,000 distinct CDR3 sequences, roughly 46% of them detected once, and about 20% sits in the top ten. Investigators excluded patients with uncontrolled infection, other autoimmune disease, pregnancy or lactation. Diagnoses used clinical symptoms, serum thyroxine and TRAb, thyroid ultrasound and orbital computed tomography.

This receptor was identified in an adult woman with Graves' disease, either hyperthyroidism or ophthalmopathy (not recorded which). Material for sequencing was peripheral blood or thyroid tissue (not recorded which). J is TRBJ2-5 and V is TRBV7-3; weak D call: TRBD1 (5 bases). The CDR3 bases are TGTGCCAGCAGCTTAAGAGTTGGCAGGGCTGAGACCCAGTACTTC. This translates into CASSLRVGRAETQYF.